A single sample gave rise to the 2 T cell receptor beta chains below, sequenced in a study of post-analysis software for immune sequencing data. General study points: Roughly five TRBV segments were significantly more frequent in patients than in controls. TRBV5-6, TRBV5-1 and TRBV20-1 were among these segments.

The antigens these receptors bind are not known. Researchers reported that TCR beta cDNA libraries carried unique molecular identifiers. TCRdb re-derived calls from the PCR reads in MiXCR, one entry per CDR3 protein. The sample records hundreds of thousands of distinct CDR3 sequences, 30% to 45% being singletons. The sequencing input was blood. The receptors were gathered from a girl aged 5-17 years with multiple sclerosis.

The CDR3 sequence: CAISEGTGWETQYF. As DNA, the CDR3 is TGTGCCATCAGTGAGGGGACAGGGTGGGAGACCCAGTACTTC. The V call is TRBV10-3, the J call TRBJ2-5, with TRBD1 identical over 9 bases. Germline V lookup: CDR1 ENHRY, CDR2 SYGVKD. This CDR3 comprises 14 residues. The trim removed 2 bases at V and 5 bases at J, leaving 3 bases unmatched.

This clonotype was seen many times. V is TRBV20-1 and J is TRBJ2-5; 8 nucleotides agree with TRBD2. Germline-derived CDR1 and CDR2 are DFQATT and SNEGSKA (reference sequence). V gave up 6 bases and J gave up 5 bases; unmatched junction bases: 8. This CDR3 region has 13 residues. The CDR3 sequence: CSALTSARETQYF. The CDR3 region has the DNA TGCAGTGCGCTGACTAGCGCCCGGGAGACCCAGTACTTC.